This TCR beta chain comes out of a study of regulatory T cells in long-lasting Graves disease. At the level of the study: Graves' patients diagnosed newly had used antithyroid drugs under 3 months.

This clonotype was seen many times. The antigen remains unidentified. Study-level results: Peripheral blood, not thyroid tissue, was the sole material studied.

CDR1 is SGHTA and CDR2 is FQGTGA in the germline V gene. Deletions cut 1 base from V and 3 bases from J, with 9 bases between. The CDR3 covers 14 residues. The time point is: newly diagnosed GD, antithyroid drugs for less than 3 months. PBMC-extracted RNA yielded the TCR library. Assembly of TCR beta libraries relied on iRepertoire HTBI primers together with Arm-PCR of CDR3 regions. TCRdb re-derived calls from the multiplex PCR reads in MiXCR, one entry per CDR3 protein. The sample holds around 360,000 distinct CDR3 sequences; around 15% are singletons and the top ten take 20% to 25%. Separately, the same data were catalogued under a study of T cells in Graves' hyperthyroidism and ophthalmopathy. From that study: Patients aged 18 to 65 had newly diagnosed hyperthyroidism lasting under 2 months.

The V call is TRBV7-3, the J call TRBJ1-1, with D unresolved. The sample consisted of peripheral blood mononuclear cells (PBMCs), taken at new diagnosis, from a patient treated with antithyroid drugs. The TCR was taken from a woman aged 18 to 35 with Graves disease. The CDR3 loop is CASSLRVGHTEAFF. CDR3 in DNA: TGTGCCAGCAGCTTAAGGGTAGGGCACACTGAAGCTTTCTTT.